These 6 T cell receptor beta chains were all obtained from the same sample, sequenced in a study of T cells in women clearing cervical HPV infection. Method: immunoSEQ multiplex PCR; TCRdb's copy keeps in-frame clones and lacks some. Its table lists about 37,000 clones. The source material was blood buffy coat. These receptors came from a woman aged 18-69 years with a cervical HPV16 infection that either progressed to CIN3+ or cleared (not recorded which).

As concerns this clone: The read finishes 3 residues shy of the CDR3 end, and the germline J gene is used to complete it. Other DNA sequences in this specimen translate into the identical CDR3. The V gene is TRBV7-3, the J gene TRBJ1-3; D unresolved. Trimming stripped 5 bases from V and 0 bases from J, with 11 bases between. The CDR3 runs to 15 residues. Germline CDR1 SGHTA, CDR2 FQGTGA. The sequenced CDR3 bases are TGTGCCAGCAGCCTCGGACTTGGCTCTGGAAACACC. Encoded protein: CASSLGLGSGNT. In full, the CDR3 reads CASSLGLGSGNTIYF.

As regards this clone: The read halts 3 residues ahead of the CDR3 end, with the missing end drawn from the germline J gene. The chain recombines TRBV30 with TRBJ2-4; 9 bases align to TRBD1. CDR1 and CDR2 from the germline V gene are GTSNPN and SVGIG (reference sequence). There are 12 residues in the CDR3. The sequenced part of the CDR3 DNA is TGTGCCTGGGGGGGACAGGGCCATGGT. The encoded protein is CAWGGQGHG. The CDR3 as a whole reads CAWGGQGHGQYF.

Remarks on this clone: The read gets to within 3 residues of the CDR3 end, and the germline J gene fills in the rest. The genes are TRBV7-9 and TRBJ2-3; TRBD1 matches at 7 bases. Germline lookup yields CDR1 SEHNR and CDR2 FQNEAQ (reference sequence). The CDR3 totals 14 residues. Partial CDR3 DNA: TGTGCCAGCAGCCCCCAGACAGGGATGGAGACG. Translating it yields CASSPQTGMET. The whole CDR3 reads CASSPQTGMETQYF.

A note on this clone: The read ends 3 residues before the CDR3 terminus; that terminus is restored from the germline J gene. The chain uses TRBV7-2 and TRBJ1-5; 7 nucleotides agree with TRBD1. Germline trimming cut 3 bases from V and 7 bases from J; bases unmatched to any gene: 3. There are 13 residues in the CDR3. Germline CDR1 and CDR2: SGHTA and FQGNSA. The sequenced CDR3 bases are TGTGCCAGCAGCTTGTACAGGGGACAGCCC. Translation gives CASSLYRGQP. The whole CDR3 is CASSLYRGQPQHF.

Regarding this clone: The read falls 3 residues short of the CDR3 end, and the missing part is taken from the germline J gene. The chain is built from TRBV7-6 and TRBJ1-2; 9 positions match TRBD1. This CDR3 region has 15 residues. Germline V gene sequence: CDR1 SGHVS, CDR2 FNYEAQ. Trimming cost V 3 bases and J 7 bases; bases outside gene matches: 9. CDR3 DNA, as far as it was read: TGTGCCAGCAGCTTCCTCGGGACAGGGACTATTGGC. Translation: CASSFLGTGTIG. The full CDR3 is CASSFLGTGTIGYTF.

Remarks on this clone: The observed sequence ends 3 residues before the CDR3 terminus, with the missing tail filled in from the germline J gene. The genes are TRBV12-3 or TRBV12-4 and TRBJ1-2, with D possibly TRBD1 on 5 matching bases. The CDR3 is made up of 14 amino acids. Trimming took 1 base from V and 6 from J, leaving 12 bases between them. This chain's CDR3 is CASSLVEGMNGYTF. CDR3 DNA, as far as it was read: TGTGCCAGCAGTTTAGTGGAGGGGATGAATGGC.